The next 6 T cell receptor beta chains were all read from a single sample in a study of blood T cell repertoires in COVID-19. TCRdb keeps only in-frame clones here, not all; method: immunoSEQ multiplex PCR. The sample holds some 150,000 clones; around 81% are singletons and the top ten take around 1.6%. The specimen sequenced was peripheral blood. The receptors here all came from a human donor in a cohort sampled during active COVID-19.

This sequence joins TRBV29-1 and TRBJ2-1; D gene uncertain. The V end lost 6 bases, the J end lost 2 bases, and 14 bases lay between the germline ends. There are 14 residues in the CDR3. The germline CDR1 and CDR2 sequences are SQVTM and ANQGSEA. The CDR3 reads CSVPDGAPYNEQFF. DNA of the CDR3: TGCAGCGTACCCGACGGAGCCCCCTACAATGAGCAGTTCTTC.

This clone turned up a few times. CDR3: CASSLGAGYTF. CDR3 DNA sequence: TGTGCCAGCAGTTTAGGGGCCGGCTACACCTTC. V gene TRBV12-3 or TRBV12-4 combines with J gene TRBJ1-2, with unresolved D. V was clipped by 1 base and J by 8 bases, with 5 bases between them. CDR3 length: 11 residues.

The chain is built from TRBV2 and TRBJ1-3; weak D call: TRBD1 (5 bases). CDR1 SNHLY and CDR2 FYNNEI come from the germline V gene. This CDR3 has 15 amino acids. V lost 8 bases and J lost 0, with 14 bases in between. The CDR3 nucleotides read TGTGCCAGCCGGGAAGAGGGGTACTCTGGAAACACCATATATTTT. It yields the protein CASREEGYSGNTIYF.

V is TRBV18 and J is TRBJ1-2, with TRBD1 matching over 8 bases. This CDR3 has 17 amino acids. Trimming removed 7 bases from V and 2 bases from J; junction bases left unmatched: 15. CDR1 KGHSH and CDR2 LQKENI come from the germline V gene. In nucleotides, the CDR3 is TGTGCCAGCTTACCTACTCAGGGGGCGAGCCTAAACTATGGCTACACCTTC. Translating gives CASLPTQGASLNYGYTF.

The chain couples TRBV7-6 to TRBJ1-2; 8 bases are a match to TRBD1. CDR3 length: 15 amino acids. Germline loops: CDR1 SGHVS, CDR2 FNYEAQ. The ends lost 2 bases at V and 13 bases at J; junction bases unmatched: 15. The CDR3 DNA sequence: TGTGCCAGCAGCTTAAGCGGCAGGGGGCTAAATATGTTCACCTTC. Amino acid sequence: CASSLSGRGLNMFTF. The whole variable domain, remainder taken from reference TRBV7-6 and TRBJ1-2, is GAGVSQSPRYKVTKRGQDVALRCDPISGHVSLYWYRQALGQGPEFLTYFNYEAQQDKSGLPNDRFSAERPEGSISTLTIQRTEQRDSAMYRCASSLSGRGLNMFTFGSGTRLTVV.

This clone appeared once. The rearrangement links TRBV24-1 to TRBJ2-3; 8 positions match TRBD2. The junction had 10 bases not matched to a gene; V was cut back by 9 bases and J by 6 bases. The CDR3 contains 14 residues. Germline CDR1 is KGHDR and CDR2 is SFDVKD. The CDR3 sequence: CATQEEAGADTQYF. The CDR3 DNA sequence: TGTGCCACCCAGGAGGAAGCGGGAGCCGATACGCAGTATTTT.